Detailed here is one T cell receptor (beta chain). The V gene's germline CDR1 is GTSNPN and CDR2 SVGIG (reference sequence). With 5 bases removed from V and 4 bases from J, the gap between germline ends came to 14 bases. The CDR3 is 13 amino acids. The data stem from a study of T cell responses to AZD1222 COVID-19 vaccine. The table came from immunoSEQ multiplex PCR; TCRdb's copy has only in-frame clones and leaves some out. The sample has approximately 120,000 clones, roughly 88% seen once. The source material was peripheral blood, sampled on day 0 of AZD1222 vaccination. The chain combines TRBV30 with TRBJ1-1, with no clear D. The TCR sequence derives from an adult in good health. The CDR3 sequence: CAWLRPVTTEAFF. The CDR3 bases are TGTGCCTGGTTAAGGCCAGTGACCACTGAAGCTTTCTTT. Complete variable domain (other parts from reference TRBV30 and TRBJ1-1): SQTIHQWPATLVQPVGSPLSLECTVEGTSNPNLYWYRQAAGRGLQLLFYSVGIGQISSEVPQNLSASRPQDRQFILSSKKLLLSDSGFYLCAWLRPVTTEAFFGQGTRLTVV.